This TCR beta chain was captured by sequencing in a study of CD8+ T cells in alopecia areata (dated by TCRdb to 2016 to 2019). For the study in its entirety: Treated patients were enrolled in an open-label pilot trial of oral tofacitinib, 5 to 10 mg twice daily, for moderate-to-severe alopecia areata. Tofacitinib was given for 6 to 18 months, followed by 6 months of follow-up off drug to assess delayed response and recurrence. Disease severity in treated patients was measured with the SALT score, which quantifies the percentage of affected scalp surface area. To study T cell clonal expansion in alopecia areata, the researchers applied high-throughput TCRbeta sequencing to both the C3H/HeJ mouse model and human patients. Human TCRbeta sequencing covered scalp tissue and sorted CD4+ and CD8+ peripheral blood T cells from patchy and totalis/universalis alopecia areata patients and healthy controls. Biopsies were taken from tofacitinib-treated patients at baseline and at 4 and 24 weeks of treatment, and a later scalp biopsy was taken in several of the tofacitinib-treated patients. Clonality in the scalp was compared among normal scalp (n=4), patchy alopecia areata scalp (n=8), and alopecia totalis/universalis scalp (n=8). The RNA source kit depended on sample type: the PAXgene miRNA kit for fixed scalp, the miRNeasy kit for PBMCs, and the RNeasy kit for mouse skin. immunoSEQ multiplex PCR using 35 Vbeta forward primers and 13 Jbeta reverse primers was used to amplify TCRbeta CDR3 regions. General conclusions and limits of the study: Compared with normal scalp, lesional scalp had higher clonality and more expanded CD8+ clones, particularly in alopecia totalis/universalis, a pattern that suggests antigenic drive. TCR sequences shared between patients were less clear than in mice, possibly partly because of HLA diversity in the patient population. During tofacitinib treatment, many expanded lesional clones stuck around in both scalp and blood, and this persistence may partly explain why relapse happens after treatment is stopped. Scalp clonality and the number of expanded CD8+ clones among the top 100 scalp clones were significantly decreased by tofacitinib. Because the treated cohort was small and had only one nonresponder, larger studies are needed to examine links between baseline CD8+ expansion and response. Scalp TCR repertoire analysis is complicated because resident alphabeta T cells in normal human skin are also sequenced, whereas mouse skin is dominated by gammadelta T cells.

V is clipped by 7 bases and J by 2 bases, and the sequence between their germline boundaries is 15 bases long. Counted from cysteine to phenylalanine, this CDR3 has 13 amino acids. Only the CDR3 region is kept as DNA, spanning 39 bases read in frame from base 1. The germline V gene yields SQVTM for CDR1 and ANQGSEA for CDR2. On this clone itself: There is no known antigen for this receptor. Within one base of it there is no much larger clone, and no base qualities were kept.

Library preparation was by the immunoSEQ multiplex PCR assay. RNA was extracted from all samples and reverse transcribed into cDNA as template for TCR sequencing. SuperScript III was used for first-strand cDNA synthesis, primed with a 2:1 mix of oligo-dT and random hexamers. A synthetic immune receptor repertoire was used to measure amplification bias, and any remaining bias was corrected computationally. As for the authors' bioinformatics: After raw reads were preprocessed to remove errors, the CDR3 was defined following IMGT conventions as running from the conserved cysteine to phenylalanine. To get clonality, Shannon entropy was normalized by log2 of the number of productive unique TCRs and the result was subtracted from 1. CD4 or CD8 identity of scalp clones was inferred by cross-referencing scalp TCRbeta sequences with sorted blood CD4 and CD8 repertoires. The source is immuneACCESS, and TCRdb retained only in-frame sequences with V and J called. Part of the clones is not carried over; for the studies checked, unresolved V genes explain less than half of this, and the remainder is unexplained. V and J calls and clone size are copied from that table; D and trimming were computed from the DNA. The sample profile shows over 150,000 clones; around three fifths of them were found once. Approximately 15% of the sample rests with the top ten.

Per the publication, the time point label means: 20 to 30 weeks on oral tofacitinib. This specimen's treatment or condition label, per the study, means: oral pan-JAK inhibitor, 5-10 mg twice daily. Lesional scalp punch biopsies and peripheral blood were collected from alopecia areata patients. PBMCs were separated by density centrifugation and stained for CD3, CD4 and CD8, after which CD4+ and CD8+ T cells were sorted on a FACSAria. The V gene is TRBV29-1 and the J gene is TRBJ2-7, with the D gene possibly TRBD1 or TRBD2, each one fitting 5 bases. The receptor comes from a human donor with alopecia areata. The starting material was CD4+ T cells sorted from blood, obtained at week 24, from a patient treated with tofacitinib. The CDR3 region has the sequence CSAGRGVAYEQYF. The DNA sequence is as follows: TGCAGCGCCGGTAGAGGGGTGGCCTACGAGCAGTACTTC.